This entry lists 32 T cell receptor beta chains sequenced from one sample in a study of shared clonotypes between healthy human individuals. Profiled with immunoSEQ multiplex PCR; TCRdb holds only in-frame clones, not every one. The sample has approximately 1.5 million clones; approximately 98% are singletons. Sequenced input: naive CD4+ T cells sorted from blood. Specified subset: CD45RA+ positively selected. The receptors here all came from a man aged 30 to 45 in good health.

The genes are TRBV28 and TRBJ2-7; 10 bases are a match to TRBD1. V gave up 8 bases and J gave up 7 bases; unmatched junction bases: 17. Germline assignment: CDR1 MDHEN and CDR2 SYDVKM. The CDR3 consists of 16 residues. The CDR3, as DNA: TGTGCCAGCGGTGAGGGCCCCGGGACAGGGGTTCAGGAGCAGTACTTC. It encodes CASGEGPGTGVQEQYF.

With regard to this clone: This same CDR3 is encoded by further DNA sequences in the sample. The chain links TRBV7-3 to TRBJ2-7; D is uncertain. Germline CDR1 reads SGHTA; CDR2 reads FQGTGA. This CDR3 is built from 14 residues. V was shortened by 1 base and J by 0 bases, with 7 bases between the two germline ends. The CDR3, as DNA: TGTGCCAGCAGCTTAAGCGGCAGCTCCTACGAGCAGTACTTC. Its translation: CASSLSGSSYEQYF.

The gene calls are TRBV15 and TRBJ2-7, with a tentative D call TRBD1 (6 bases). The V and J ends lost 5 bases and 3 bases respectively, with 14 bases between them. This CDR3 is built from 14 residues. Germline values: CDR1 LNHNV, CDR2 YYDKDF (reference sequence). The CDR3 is CATSSHGQNYEQYF. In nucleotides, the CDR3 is TGTGCCACCAGCTCACACGGACAGAACTACGAGCAGTACTTC.

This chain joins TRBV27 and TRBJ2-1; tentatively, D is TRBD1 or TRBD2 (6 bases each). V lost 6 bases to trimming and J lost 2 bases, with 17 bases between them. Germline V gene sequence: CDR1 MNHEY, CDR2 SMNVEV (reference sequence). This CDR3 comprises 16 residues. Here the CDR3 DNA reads TGTGCCAGCAGCGTCCTGGGGGGCCGACCCTACAATGAGCAGTTCTTC. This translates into CASSVLGGRPYNEQFF.

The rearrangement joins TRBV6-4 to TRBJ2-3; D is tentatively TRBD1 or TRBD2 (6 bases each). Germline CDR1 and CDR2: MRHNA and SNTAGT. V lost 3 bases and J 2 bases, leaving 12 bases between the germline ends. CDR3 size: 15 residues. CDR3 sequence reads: CASSDRGEPTDTQYF. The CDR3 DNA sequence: TGTGCCAGCAGTGATAGGGGGGAACCCACAGATACGCAGTATTTT.

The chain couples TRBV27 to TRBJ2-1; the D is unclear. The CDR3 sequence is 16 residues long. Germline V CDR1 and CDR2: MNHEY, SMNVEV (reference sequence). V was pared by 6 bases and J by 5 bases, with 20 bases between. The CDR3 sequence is CASRRSLIMIDNEQFF. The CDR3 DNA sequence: TGTGCCAGCAGGCGATCCCTTATTATGATCGACAATGAGCAGTTCTTC.

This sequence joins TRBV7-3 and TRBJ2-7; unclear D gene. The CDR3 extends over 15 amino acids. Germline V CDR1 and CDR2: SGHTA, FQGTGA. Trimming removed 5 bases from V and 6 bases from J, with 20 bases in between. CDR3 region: CASSPHRRAGGEQYF. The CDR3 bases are TGTGCCAGCAGCCCACACCGCCGGGCCGGCGGCGAGCAGTACTTC.

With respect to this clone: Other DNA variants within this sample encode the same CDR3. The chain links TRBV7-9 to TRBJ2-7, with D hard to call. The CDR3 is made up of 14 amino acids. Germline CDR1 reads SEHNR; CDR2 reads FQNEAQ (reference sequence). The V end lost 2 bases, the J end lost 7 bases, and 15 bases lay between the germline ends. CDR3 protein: CASSLSGSRNEQYF. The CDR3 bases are TGTGCCAGCAGCTTAAGTGGGTCCCGTAATGAGCAGTACTTC. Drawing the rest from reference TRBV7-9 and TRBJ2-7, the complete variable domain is DTGVSQNPRHKITKRGQNVTFRCDPISEHNRLYWYRQTLGQGPEFLTYFQNEAQLEKSRLLSDRFSAERPKGSFSTLEIQRTEQGDSAMYLCASSLSGSRNEQYFGPGTRLTVT.

The CDR3 sequence: CASSFSRADEKLFF. For the CDR3, the DNA is TGCGCCAGCAGCTTCTCCAGGGCGGATGAAAAACTGTTTTTT. The V gene is TRBV5-1, the J gene TRBJ1-4; D may be TRBD1 (5 bases). Looked up from germline, CDR1 is SGHRS and CDR2 is YFSETQ. V lost 2 bases and J lost 6, with 11 bases in between. CDR3 length: 14 residues.

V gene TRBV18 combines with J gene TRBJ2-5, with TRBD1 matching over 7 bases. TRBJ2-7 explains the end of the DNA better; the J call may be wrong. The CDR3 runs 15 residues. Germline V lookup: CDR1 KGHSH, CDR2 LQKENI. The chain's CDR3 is CASSRDRQLSYEQYF. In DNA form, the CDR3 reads TGTGCCAGCTCAAGGGACAGACAGTTATCCTACGAGCAGTACTTC.

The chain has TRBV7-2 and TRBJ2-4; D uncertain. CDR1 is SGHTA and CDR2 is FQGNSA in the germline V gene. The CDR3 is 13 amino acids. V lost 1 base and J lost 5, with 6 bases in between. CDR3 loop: CASSLGPENIQYF. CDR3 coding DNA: TGTGCCAGCAGCTTAGGTCCGGAAAACATTCAGTACTTC.

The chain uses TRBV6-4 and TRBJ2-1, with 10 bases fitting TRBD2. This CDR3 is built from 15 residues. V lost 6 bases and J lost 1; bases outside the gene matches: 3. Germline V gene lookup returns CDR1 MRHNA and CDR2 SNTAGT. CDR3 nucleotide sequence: TGTGCCAGCAGCCCTAGCGGGAGTTCCTACAATGAGCAGTTCTTC. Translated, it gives CASSPSGSSYNEQFF.

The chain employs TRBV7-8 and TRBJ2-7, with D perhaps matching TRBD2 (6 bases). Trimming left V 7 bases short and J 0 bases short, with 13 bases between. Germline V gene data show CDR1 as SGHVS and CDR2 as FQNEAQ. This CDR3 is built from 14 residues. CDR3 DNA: TGTGCCAGCAAGAGGCGGGACTCCTCCTACGAGCAGTACTTC. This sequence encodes CASKRRDSSYEQYF.

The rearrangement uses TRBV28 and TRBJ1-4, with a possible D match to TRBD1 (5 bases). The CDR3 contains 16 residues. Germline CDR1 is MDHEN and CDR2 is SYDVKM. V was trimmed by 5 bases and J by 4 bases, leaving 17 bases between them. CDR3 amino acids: CASSPGIAGHNEKLFF. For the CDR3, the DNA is TGTGCCAGCAGTCCAGGTATAGCAGGGCATAATGAAAAACTGTTTTTT.

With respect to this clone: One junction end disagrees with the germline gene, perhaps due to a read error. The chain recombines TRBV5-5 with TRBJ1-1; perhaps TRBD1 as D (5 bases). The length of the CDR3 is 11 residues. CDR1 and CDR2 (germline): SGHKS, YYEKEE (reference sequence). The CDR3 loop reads CASSLDRLVIF. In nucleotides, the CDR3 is TGTGCCAGCAGCTTGGACAGGTTGGTAATCTTT.

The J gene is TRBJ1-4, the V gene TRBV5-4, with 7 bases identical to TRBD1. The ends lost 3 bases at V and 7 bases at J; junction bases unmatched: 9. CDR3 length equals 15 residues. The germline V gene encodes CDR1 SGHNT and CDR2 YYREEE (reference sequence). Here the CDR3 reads CASSYRRQGGEKLFF. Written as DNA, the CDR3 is TGTGCCAGCAGCTACCGGAGACAGGGTGGTGAAAAACTGTTTTTT.

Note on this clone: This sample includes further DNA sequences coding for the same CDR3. The CDR3 protein is CASSLEGSNTEAFF. DNA of the CDR3: TGTGCCAGCAGCTTAGAAGGGAGCAACACTGAAGCTTTCTTT. The chain couples TRBV11-3 to TRBJ1-1; the D is unclear. V lost 0 bases, J lost 2 bases, and 7 bases lay in between. The CDR3 covers 14 residues. Germline-derived CDR1 and CDR2 are SGHNT and YENEEA.

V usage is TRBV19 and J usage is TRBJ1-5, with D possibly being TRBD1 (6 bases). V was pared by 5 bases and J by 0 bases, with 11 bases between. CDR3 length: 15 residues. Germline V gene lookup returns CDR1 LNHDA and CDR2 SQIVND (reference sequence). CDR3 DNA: TGTGCCAGTAGTCAACAGGGTTATAGCAATCAGCCCCAGCATTTT. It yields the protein CASSQQGYSNQPQHF. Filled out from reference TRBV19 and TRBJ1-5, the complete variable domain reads DGGITQSPKYLFRKEGQNVTLSCEQNLNHDAMYWYRQDPGQGLRLIYYSQIVNDFQKGDIAEGYSVSREKKESFPLTVTSAQKNPTAFYLCASSQQGYSNQPQHFGDGTRLSIL.

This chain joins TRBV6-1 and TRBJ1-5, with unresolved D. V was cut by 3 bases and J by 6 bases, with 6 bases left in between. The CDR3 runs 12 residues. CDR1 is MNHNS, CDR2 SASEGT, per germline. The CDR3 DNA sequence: TGTGCCAGCAGTGACAGAGGTCAGCCCCAGCATTTT. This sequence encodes CASSDRGQPQHF.

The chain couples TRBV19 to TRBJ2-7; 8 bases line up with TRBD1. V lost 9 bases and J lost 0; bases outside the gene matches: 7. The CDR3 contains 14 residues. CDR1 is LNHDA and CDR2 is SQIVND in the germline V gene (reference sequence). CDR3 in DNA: TGTGCCAGCCAGGGGGCGGGACGCTCCTACGAGCAGTACTTC. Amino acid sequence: CASQGAGRSYEQYF.

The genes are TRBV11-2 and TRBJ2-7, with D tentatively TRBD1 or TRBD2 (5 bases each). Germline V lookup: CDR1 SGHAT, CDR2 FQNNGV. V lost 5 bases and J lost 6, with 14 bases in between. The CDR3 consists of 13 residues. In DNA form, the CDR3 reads TGTGCCAGCAGCCCTCGGGGACGCTCCGAGCAGTACTTC. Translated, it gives CASSPRGRSEQYF.

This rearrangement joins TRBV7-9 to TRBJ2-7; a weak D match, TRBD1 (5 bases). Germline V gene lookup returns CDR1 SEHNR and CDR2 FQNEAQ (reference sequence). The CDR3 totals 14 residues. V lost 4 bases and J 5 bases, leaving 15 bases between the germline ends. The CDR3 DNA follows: TGTGCCAGCAGCTCCAGGGCAGGGAAGGACGAGCAGTACTTC. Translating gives CASSSRAGKDEQYF.

As DNA, the CDR3 is TGTGCCAGCAGTTACACCATTTTCTTGCAAGAGACCCAGTACTTC. Amino acid sequence: CASSYTIFLQETQYF. The chain is built from TRBV6-5 and TRBJ2-5; D not certain. Trimming pared 2 bases from V and 2 bases from J, leaving 12 bases between. The CDR3 consists of 15 residues. Germline values: CDR1 MNHEY, CDR2 SVGAGI.

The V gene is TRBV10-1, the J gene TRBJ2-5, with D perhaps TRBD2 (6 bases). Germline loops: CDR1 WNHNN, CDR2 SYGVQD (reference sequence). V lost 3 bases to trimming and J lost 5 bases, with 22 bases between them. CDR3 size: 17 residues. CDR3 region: CASSDAGPWSKGETQYF. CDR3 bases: TGCGCCAGCAGTGATGCGGGACCGTGGTCGAAAGGGGAGACCCAGTACTTC.

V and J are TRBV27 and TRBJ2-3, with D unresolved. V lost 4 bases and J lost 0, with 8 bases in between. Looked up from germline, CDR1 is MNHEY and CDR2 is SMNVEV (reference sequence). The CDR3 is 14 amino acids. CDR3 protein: CASSWAYSTDTQYF. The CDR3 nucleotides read TGTGCCAGCAGTTGGGCATACAGCACAGATACGCAGTATTTT.

The CDR3 protein is CASSLLQGADGYTF. The CDR3, as DNA: TGTGCCAGCAGCTTACTCCAGGGGGCGGACGGCTACACCTTC. The chain carries TRBV7-8 and TRBJ1-2; 8 bases are a match to TRBD1. Germline CDR1 SGHVS, CDR2 FQNEAQ. Trimming took 2 bases from V and 8 from J; bases not matched to a gene: 7. The CDR3 sequence is 14 residues long.

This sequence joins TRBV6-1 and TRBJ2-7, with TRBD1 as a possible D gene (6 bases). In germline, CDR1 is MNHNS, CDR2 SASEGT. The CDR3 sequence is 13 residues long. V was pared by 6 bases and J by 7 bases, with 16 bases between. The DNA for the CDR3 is TGTGCCAGCAGCCATAACAGGGCTCGGGAGCAGTACTTC. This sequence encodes CASSHNRAREQYF.

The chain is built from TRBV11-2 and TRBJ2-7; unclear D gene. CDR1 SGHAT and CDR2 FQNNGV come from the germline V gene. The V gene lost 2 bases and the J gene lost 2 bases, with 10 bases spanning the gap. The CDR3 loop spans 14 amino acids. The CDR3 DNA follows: TGTGCCAGCAGCTTACTGCCCGAAACCTACGAGCAGTACTTC. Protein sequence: CASSLLPETYEQYF.

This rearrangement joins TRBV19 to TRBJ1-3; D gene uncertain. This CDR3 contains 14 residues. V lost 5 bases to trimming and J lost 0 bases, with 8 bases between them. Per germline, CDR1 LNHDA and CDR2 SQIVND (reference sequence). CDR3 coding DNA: TGTGCCAGTAGTCGGTCGCTCTCTGGAAACACCATATATTTT. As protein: CASSRSLSGNTIYF.

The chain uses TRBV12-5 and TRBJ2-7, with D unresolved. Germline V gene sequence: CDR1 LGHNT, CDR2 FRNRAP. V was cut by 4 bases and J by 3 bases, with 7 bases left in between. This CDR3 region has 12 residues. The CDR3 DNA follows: TGTGCTAGTGGTTCCGACCTCTACGAGCAGTACTTC. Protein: CASGSDLYEQYF. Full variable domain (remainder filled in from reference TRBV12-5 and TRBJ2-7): DARVTQTPRHKVTEMGQEVTMRCQPILGHNTVFWYRQTMMQGLELLAYFRNRAPLDDSGMPKDRFSAEMPDATLATLKIQPSEPRDSAVYFCASGSDLYEQYFGPGTRLTVT.

The CDR3 DNA reads as TGTGCCAGCAGTTTAGTCGGGGACAGCCCCCTTGAGCAGTTCTTC. As protein: CASSLVGDSPLEQFF. The gene calls are TRBV28 and TRBJ2-1; 7 bases align to TRBD1. J lost 9 bases, V lost 2 bases, and 10 bases had no gene match. The V gene's germline CDR1 is MDHEN and CDR2 SYDVKM. The CDR3 contains 15 residues.

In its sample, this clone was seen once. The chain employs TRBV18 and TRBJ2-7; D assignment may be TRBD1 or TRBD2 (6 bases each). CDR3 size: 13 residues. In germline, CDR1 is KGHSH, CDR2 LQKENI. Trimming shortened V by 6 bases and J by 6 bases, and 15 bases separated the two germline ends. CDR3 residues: CASSRGHAIEQYF. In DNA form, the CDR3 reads TGTGCCAGCTCGCGGGGACATGCGATCGAGCAGTACTTC.